This T cell receptor (beta chain) was observed in a study of blood T cell repertoires in COVID-19 (dated by TCRdb to 2019 to 2021). Describing the broader study: The collaborator samples originated in the United States, Italy and Spain and spanned the acute and convalescent phases of COVID-19. A de-identified subject ID, COVID-19 status, age in years and sex were almost always included in the sample metadata. The samples were drawn from two sources: the first 160 participants of the ongoing ImmuneRACE study, and 950 to 1,500 subjects contributed by 6 global collaborators. Deeply sampled blood TCRbeta repertoires from subjects exposed to, actively infected with, or recovered from COVID-19 were included in the dataset. The material from the prospective study consisted of cDNA or gDNA derived from T cells, B-cell-depleted T cells, or PBMCs. The repertoires were released in a freely available public database intended as a resource for research on the immune response to SARS-CoV-2. Where HLA class I and class II types were available, the types were taken from metadata supplied by the sample provider, not from assay-based typing.

Collaborating institutions collected whole blood in K2EDTA tubes following their own protocols. Collaborator samples were shipped for TCRbeta analysis as frozen whole blood, isolated PBMCs, or DNA extracted from either sample type. TCRbeta CDR3 regions were amplified from genomic DNA by means of the immunoSEQ Assay, a bias-controlled multiplex PCR. Per the original workflow: Nucleated cell counts per sample were estimated from amplification of reference gene primers within the assay. To quantify the absolute abundance of each unique TCRbeta CDR3 rearrangement, sequence reads were collapsed and filtered. For each sample, productive Simpson clonality was calculated as the square root of Simpson's diversity index across productive rearrangements. What TCRdb holds here is the immuneACCESS table cut down to in-frame rearrangements. Part of the clones is not present; checked against another copy, under half of the missing clones reflect an unresolved V gene, and the others are unexplained. The V and J calls and clone size are taken from that table; D and trimming were inferred from the DNA. This sample has about 110,000 clones in its table, and over 60% of those were observed once. Of the sample, approximately 3.9% is held by the ten largest clones.

The paper as a whole reports these results and caveats: How much clinical and demographic metadata was included differed by source and by participant, and the metadata was provided uncurated.

Details on this clone: Its antigen specificity is not known. No quality values exist for individual bases; no much larger clone is one base distant.

This receptor was obtained from a woman aged 80 or over with acute or convalescent COVID-19. The sample was peripheral blood.

The CDR3 protein is CASSKRHSPDTGELFF. The DNA is as follows: TGTGCCAGCAGCAAAAGACATTCACCTGACACCGGGGAGCTGTTTTTT. The V and J genes are TRBV21-1 and TRBJ2-2; the table's D gene call, TRBD1, was not cross checked with the DNA. TRBV21-1 is flagged as a pseudogene. Taken from cysteine to phenylalanine, the CDR3 has 16 residues. The kept DNA is CDR3 alone, 48 bases in frame from the first base.